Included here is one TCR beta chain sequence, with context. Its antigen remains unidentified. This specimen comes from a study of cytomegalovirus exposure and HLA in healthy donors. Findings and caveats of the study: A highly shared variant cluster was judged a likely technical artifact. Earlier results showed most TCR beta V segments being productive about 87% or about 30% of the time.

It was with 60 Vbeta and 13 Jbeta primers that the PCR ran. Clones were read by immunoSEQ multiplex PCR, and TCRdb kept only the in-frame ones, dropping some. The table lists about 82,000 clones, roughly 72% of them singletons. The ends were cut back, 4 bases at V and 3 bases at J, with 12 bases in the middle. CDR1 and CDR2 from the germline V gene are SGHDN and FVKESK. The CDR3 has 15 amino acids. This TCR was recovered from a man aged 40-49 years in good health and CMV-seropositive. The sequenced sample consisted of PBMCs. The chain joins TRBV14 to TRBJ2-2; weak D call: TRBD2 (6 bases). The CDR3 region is CASSLAGTYTGELFF. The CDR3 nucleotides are TGTGCCAGCAGCCTCGCCGGGACTTACACCGGGGAGCTGTTTTTT.